This T cell receptor beta chain is drawn from a study of blood T cell repertoires in COVID-19. V gave up 0 bases and J gave up 2 bases; unmatched junction bases: 5. Looked up from germline, CDR1 is LGHDT and CDR2 is YNNKEL (reference sequence). The CDR3 contains 17 residues. Produced via immunoSEQ multiplex PCR; TCRdb's table is partial and in-frame only. The data show 200,000 to 300,000 clones, with over 80% seen just once and around 6.4% held by the top ten. This sequence joins TRBV3-1 (or the pseudogene TRBV3-2) and TRBJ2-3; TRBD2 matches 10 bases. Sequencing used peripheral blood. The sequence came from a woman between 55 and 75 years old with active or convalescent COVID-19. CDR3 residues: CASSQDGTSGTTDTQYF. The CDR3 nucleotides read TGTGCCAGCAGCCAAGATGGCACTAGCGGGACCACAGATACGCAGTATTTT.